These T cell receptor beta chains were read from a single sample in a study of graft-versus-host responses after intestinal transplantation. Measured with immunoSEQ multiplex PCR; TCRdb has only the in-frame clones, and not every one. The sample yields some 150,000 clones, roughly 91% seen once. Their cognate antigens are unknown. This sample comprised unstimulated CD4+ T cells sorted from spleen or lymph node cells, obtained before intestinal transplant. The receptors shown here come from a human donor who received an intestinal transplant. CDR3s include the opening cysteine and the closing phenylalanine or tryptophan. The size of a clone is reported for some rows only, either as once, few or many, or as a class for expanded clones.

len | abundance | v_gene | CDR3aa
16 | - | TRBV6-6 | CASSFTSRTNTGELFF
10 | - | TRBV19 | CASSRGSWFF
14 | - | TRBV28 | CASRRGGGYPEQYF
14 | - | TRBV5-4 | CASSRTGGEETQYF
20 | - | TRBV12-5 | CASGLVPGLAGGTFYNEQFF
13 | - | TRBV27 | CASSLRGDQPQHF
11 | - | TRBV10-3 | CAVVGITEAFF
17 | - | TRBV5-6 | CASSPSDRGLYNSPLHF
12 | - | TRBV7-9 | CASSSTGPPRHF
15 | few | TRBV19 | CASSIKGGGQETQYF
15 | - | TRBV9 | CASSVGGQGTDTQYF
16 | - | TRBV9 | CASSPSASGFNNEQFF
15 | - | TRBV9 | CASSVAGQSVGELFF
17 | - | TRBV11-2 | CASSLEGTGGRTQPQHF
15 | - | TRBV11-1 | CASSLVALSYNEQFF
14 | - | TRBV18 | CASSRAGTRGEQYF
15 | once | TRBV11-2 | CASSLGTGGNYGYTF
14 | - | TRBV28 | CASSLGFSNQPQHF
13 | - | TRBV7-9 | CASRITGTYEQYF
14 | - | TRBV19 | CARGLSPISYEQYF
16 | - | TRBV7-3 | CASSPWTRSDTGELFF
12 | - | TRBV30 | CAWSVLGVGYTF
14 | - | TRBV2 | CASSVFGGQETQYF
15 | - | TRBV6-5 | CASKRTSKGVYGYTF
14 | - | TRBV19 | CASSMGLKGETQYF
13 | once | TRBV7-9 | CASSLISRNEQFF
14 | - | TRBV6-5 | CASSYSIVSYEQYF
16 | - | TRBV5-1 | CASSLEGAGDYNEQFF
14 | once | TRBV10-3 | CAISTVSGNQPQHF
11 | few | TRBV20-1 | CSARDNTEAFF
18 | - | TRBV4-3 | CASSVVGTAGANTDTQYF
15 | - | TRBV7-2 | CASSLYGTANTEAFF
18 | - | TRBV13 | CASSLNGPAGGPHYEQYF
16 | once | TRBV6-5 | CASSFTGTGVTDTQYF
15 | few | TRBV5-6 | CASSLGGVWTDTQYF
15 | - | TRBV27 | CASSSQAGGLETQYF
17 | - | TRBV19 | CASTLRAPGAAGNTIYF
14 | - | TRBV6-1 | CASSELAGGGEQCF
15 | few | TRBV28 | CASTRLARGAETQYF
16 | - | TRBV5-4 | CASSFGGPAYQETQYF